This T cell receptor (beta chain) was found in a study of T cell responses to AZD1222 COVID-19 vaccine. The study, taken as a whole, reports: Most donors were white British, females outnumbered males, and clonal diversity was possibly underestimated. Vaccine-associated CD4 TCRs spanned spike, dominant at 160-218 and 743-854. Nearly half of spike-specific TCRs reportedly target unmutated variant regions.

Samples with a second dose at about 4 or about 12 weeks were pooled together. This clone was counted only a few times. Its antigen is not identified. This CDR3 is built from 14 residues. Germline CDR1 and CDR2: SEHNR and FQNEAQ (reference sequence). Between the trimmed V and J ends, which lost 3 bases and 5 bases, there was a span of 10 bases. The method was immunoSEQ multiplex PCR; TCRdb's version includes in-frame clones alone and lacks a portion of them. Counted here are more than 60,000 clones, about 83% occurring once; the ten biggest clones make up approximately 1.4%. The sequences come from peripheral blood, collected 28 days after the second AZD1222 dose. The sequence derives from an adult who received the AZD1222 COVID-19 vaccine. J is TRBJ2-2 and V is TRBV7-9; D gene unclear. The CDR3 loop reads CASSLSRKTGELFF. For the CDR3, the DNA is TGTGCCAGCAGCTTGTCCCGGAAAACCGGGGAGCTGTTTTTT.